In this sample, the clone carrying this T cell receptor (beta chain) turned up a few times. This specimen belongs to a study of T cells in Graves' hyperthyroidism and ophthalmopathy. Per the germline V gene, CDR1 is GTSNPN and CDR2 is SVGIG (reference sequence). Trimming left V 1 base short and J 4 bases short, with 10 bases between. This CDR3 has 13 residues. Amplification of TCR beta CDR3 regions was performed using RNA transcripts as template. HTBI primers were the set used in a first-round RT-PCR of the TCR CDR3. Each CDR3 protein is one row after TCRdb ran MiXCR on the multiplex PCR reads. The sample has some 740,000 distinct CDR3 sequences; approximately 15% are singletons. Recently diagnosed hyperthyroidism of less than 2 months' duration affected patients aged 18 to 65.

Sequencing used blood. This sequence joins TRBV30 and TRBJ1-1; D remains ambiguous. This receptor was obtained from a woman between 18 and 29 years old with Graves' hyperthyroidism. The CDR3, as DNA: TGTGCCTGGAGTGGACTGCCTGGCACTGAAGCTTTCTTT. Its translation: CAWSGLPGTEAFF.